Described below is a single T cell receptor beta chain sequence and its context. This entry comes from a study of blood T cell repertoires in COVID-19. Produced via immunoSEQ multiplex PCR; TCRdb's table is partial and in-frame only. Of 50,000 to 70,000 clones listed, 90% are singletons. Germline V lookup: CDR1 SGDLS, CDR2 YYNGEE. This CDR3 comprises 15 residues. Trimming removed 0 bases from V and 6 bases from J; junction bases left unmatched: 4. The chain links TRBV9 to TRBJ1-4; 8 bases map to TRBD1. The source material was peripheral blood. This receptor was taken from a woman of 80 years or more with active COVID-19. The CDR3 loop is CASSVGGQVYEKLFF. The CDR3 coding sequence is TGTGCCAGCAGCGTAGGGGGACAGGTTTATGAAAAACTGTTTTTT.